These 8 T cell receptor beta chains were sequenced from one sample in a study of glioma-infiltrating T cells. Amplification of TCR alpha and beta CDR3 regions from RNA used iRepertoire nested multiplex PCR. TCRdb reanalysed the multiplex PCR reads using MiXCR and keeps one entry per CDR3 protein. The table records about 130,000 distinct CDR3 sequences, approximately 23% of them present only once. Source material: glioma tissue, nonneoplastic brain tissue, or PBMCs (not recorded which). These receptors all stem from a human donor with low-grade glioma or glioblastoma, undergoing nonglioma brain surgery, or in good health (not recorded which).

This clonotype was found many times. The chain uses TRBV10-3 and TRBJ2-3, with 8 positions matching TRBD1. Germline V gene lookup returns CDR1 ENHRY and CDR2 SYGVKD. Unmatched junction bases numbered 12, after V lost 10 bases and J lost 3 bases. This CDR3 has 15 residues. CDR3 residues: CATGQGARETDTQYF. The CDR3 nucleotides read TGTGCCACCGGACAGGGAGCCCGAGAAACAGATACGCAGTATTTT.

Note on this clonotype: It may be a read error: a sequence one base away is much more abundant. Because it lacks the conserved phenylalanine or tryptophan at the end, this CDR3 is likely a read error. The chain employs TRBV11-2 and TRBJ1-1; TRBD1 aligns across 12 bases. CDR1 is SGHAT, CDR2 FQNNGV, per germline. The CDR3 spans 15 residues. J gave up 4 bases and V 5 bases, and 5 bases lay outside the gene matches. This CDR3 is CASSPGTGGVTEAFS. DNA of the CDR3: TGTGCCAGCAGCCCCGGGACAGGGGGCGTCACTGAAGCTTTCTCT.

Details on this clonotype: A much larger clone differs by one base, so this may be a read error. CDR3 DNA: TGCGCCAGCAGCCTCCTCGGGGGAGTAACAGGTACGCAGTATTTT. Protein: CASSLLGGVTGTQYF. This chain uses TRBV4-3 with TRBJ2-3; perhaps TRBD2 as D (6 bases). This CDR3 comprises 15 residues. Looked up from germline, CDR1 is LGHNA and CDR2 is YSLEER.

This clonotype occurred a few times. The DNA for the CDR3 is TGTGCCAGCAGCTTTACAGCGGGAGGCCAAGAGACCCAGTACTTC. It encodes CASSFTAGGQETQYF. This chain joins TRBV7-9 and TRBJ2-5; 9 bases map to TRBD2. CDR1 SEHNR and CDR2 FQNEAQ come from the germline V gene (reference sequence). The CDR3 loop spans 15 amino acids. The V and J ends lost 3 bases and 1 base, in that order; junction bases with no gene match: 3.

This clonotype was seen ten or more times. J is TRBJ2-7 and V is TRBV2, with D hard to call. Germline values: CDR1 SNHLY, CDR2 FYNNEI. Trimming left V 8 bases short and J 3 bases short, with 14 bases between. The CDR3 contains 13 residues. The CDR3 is CASGHYPYYEQYF. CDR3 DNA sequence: TGTGCCAGCGGTCACTACCCCTACTACGAGCAGTACTTC. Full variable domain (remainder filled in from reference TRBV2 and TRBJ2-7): EPEVTQTPSHQVTQMGQEVILRCVPISNHLYFYWYRQILGQKVEFLVSFYNNEISEKSEIFDDQFSVERPDGSNFTLKIRSTKLEDSAMYFCASGHYPYYEQYFGPGTRLTVT.

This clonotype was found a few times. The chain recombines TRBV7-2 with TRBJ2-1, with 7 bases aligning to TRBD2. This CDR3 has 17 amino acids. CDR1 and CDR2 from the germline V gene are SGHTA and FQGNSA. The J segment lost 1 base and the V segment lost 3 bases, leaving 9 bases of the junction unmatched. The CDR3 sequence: CASSFSSGPTSYNEQFF. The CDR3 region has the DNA TGTGCCAGCAGCTTTAGTAGCGGGCCGACTTCCTACAATGAGCAGTTCTTC.

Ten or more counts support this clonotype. The CDR3 loop is CASSLSAGEQYF. CDR3 DNA: TGTGCCAGCAGCTTATCGGCTGGCGAGCAGTACTTC. The chain recombines TRBV7-6 with TRBJ2-7; no clear D gene. V was shortened by 2 bases and J by 6 bases, with 8 bases between the two germline ends. The germline CDR1 and CDR2 sequences are SGHVS and FNYEAQ. CDR3 length: 12 residues.

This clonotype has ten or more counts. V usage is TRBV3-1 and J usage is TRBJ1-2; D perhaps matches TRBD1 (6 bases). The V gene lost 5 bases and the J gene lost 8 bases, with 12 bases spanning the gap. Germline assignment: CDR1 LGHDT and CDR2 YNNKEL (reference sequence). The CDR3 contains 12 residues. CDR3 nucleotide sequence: TGTGCCAGCAGCGCACAGGGAAACGGCTACACCTTC. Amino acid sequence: CASSAQGNGYTF.